This TCR beta chain is drawn from a study of cytomegalovirus exposure and HLA in healthy donors. Study-level background: Counted in an early data release were about 85 million unique TCRs from HLA-typed donors.

CDR3 size: 15 residues. The J segment lost 5 bases and the V segment lost 3 bases, leaving 5 bases of the junction unmatched. Germline CDR1 is LGHNA and CDR2 is YSLEER. Details on this clone: Antigen: not known.

Study outcomes and limitations: In a later analysis, TCR beta V- and J-gene trimming was associated with a missense DCLRE1C variant.

Each of the donors was a healthy bone marrow donor. Sampled while nominally healthy, donors likely had unrecorded immune exposures. The PCR ran on 60 Vbeta and 13 Jbeta primers. Profiled with immunoSEQ multiplex PCR; TCRdb holds only in-frame clones, not every one. The data show under 200,000 clones, about 80% seen once. The chain has TRBV4-3 and TRBJ2-2, with 8 nucleotides matching TRBD2. Material for sequencing was PBMCs. This TCR came from a woman aged 45 to 65 in good health and CMV-seronegative. This CDR3 reads CASSHSIAGTGELFF. CDR3 in DNA: TGCGCCAGCAGCCACTCAATAGCGGGAACCGGGGAGCTGTTTTTT.